This TCR beta chain derives from a study of blood T cell repertoires in COVID-19. Turning to the study itself: The United States, Italy and Spain provided the acute and convalescent COVID-19 samples. T cells, B-cell-depleted T cells, or PBMCs provided the cDNA or gDNA that served as material.

Seattle researchers signed up patients amid active infection and tracked them longitudinally. V was clipped by 1 base and J by 2 bases; unmatched bases: 5. CDR1 is SGHTA and CDR2 is FQGNSA in the germline V gene. This CDR3 has 15 amino acids. Original methodology: The authors estimated nucleated cell counts from reference gene primer amplification. The method was immunoSEQ multiplex PCR; TCRdb's version includes in-frame clones alone and lacks a portion of them. That table supplies the V and J calls and clone size; D and trimming were determined from the DNA. The table has some 210,000 clones, 92% seen once.

The sequenced sample consisted of peripheral blood. The gene calls are TRBV7-2 and TRBJ2-7, with 7 positions matching TRBD2. The receptor's source is a man in his 60s with COVID-19, enrolled during active disease. The CDR3 sequence: CASSLGWGGPYEQYF. DNA of the CDR3: TGTGCCAGCAGCTTAGGATGGGGGGGTCCCTACGAGCAGTACTTC.